The 21 T cell receptor beta chains listed next were all sequenced from one sample in a study of CD8+ T cells in alopecia areata. Sequencing relied on a cDNA template that was reverse transcribed from extracted RNA. Some clones are missing from TCRdb's copy, which holds only in-frame ones; the method was immunoSEQ multiplex PCR. The sample includes 100,000 to 150,000 clones, around 49% of them seen just once. Sequencing used CD8+ T cells sorted from blood, obtained at week 0. These TCRs come from a human donor with alopecia areata.

The CDR3 sequence is CASRPNGGPYNEQFF. The CDR3 DNA reads as TGTGCCAGCAGGCCGAATGGGGGGCCCTACAATGAGCAGTTCTTC. The chain has TRBV5-6 and TRBJ2-1; either TRBD1 or TRBD2 may supply D (6 bases each). The CDR3 consists of 15 residues. V dropped 5 bases and J dropped 2 bases, with 14 bases sitting between them. The germline V gene encodes CDR1 SGHDT and CDR2 YYEEEE.

The chain's CDR3 is CASSLSQGAKETQYF. In DNA, the CDR3 is TGTGCCAGCAGCTTGTCACAGGGGGCGAAAGAGACCCAGTACTTC. The rearrangement joins TRBV5-6 to TRBJ2-5, with 9 bases fitting TRBD1. Germline V gene sequence: CDR1 SGHDT, CDR2 YYEEEE. The CDR3 loop spans 15 amino acids. V lost 1 base to trimming and J lost 3 bases; unmatched junction nucleotides: 4.

The chain employs TRBV27 and TRBJ1-2; D ambiguous. CDR3 length: 14 residues. Per the germline V gene, CDR1 is MNHEY and CDR2 is SMNVEV (reference sequence). V dropped 2 bases and J dropped 3 bases, with 10 bases sitting between them. The CDR3 spells CASSLGGRDYGYTF. The CDR3 DNA follows: TGTGCCAGCAGTTTAGGTGGGAGGGACTATGGCTACACCTTC.

The V and J genes are TRBV27 and TRBJ2-3, with 8 bases matching TRBD2. This CDR3 is built from 15 residues. The V segment lost 6 bases and the J segment 3 bases; nucleotides outside the gene matches: 8. Germline V gene data show CDR1 as MNHEY and CDR2 as SMNVEV (reference sequence). For the CDR3, the DNA is TGTGCCAGCAGCCCCCTTAGCGGGGCAACAGATACGCAGTATTTT. Its translation is CASSPLSGATDTQYF.

This CDR3 reads CASRGTGPNEQFF. The CDR3 nucleotides are TGTGCCAGCAGGGGGACAGGGCCCAATGAGCAGTTCTTC. This chain connects TRBV11-2 to TRBJ2-1; TRBD1 agrees at 9 bases. CDR1 is SGHAT, CDR2 FQNNGV, per germline. With 6 bases clipped from V and 6 bases from J, the junction kept 3 bases outside the gene matches. The CDR3 has 13 amino acids.

The chain links TRBV5-6 to TRBJ2-2; TRBD1 aligns across 7 bases. The CDR3 is 16 residues long. Germline CDR1 and CDR2: SGHDT and YYEEEE. The ends lost 0 bases at V and 6 bases at J; junction bases unmatched: 8. CDR3 protein: CASSLETDRDAGELFF. CDR3 nucleotides: TGTGCCAGCAGCTTGGAGACAGACAGGGACGCCGGGGAGCTGTTTTTT.

The chain links TRBV9 to TRBJ1-2; tentative D call: TRBD1 (5 bases). This CDR3 is built from 13 residues. V was trimmed by 0 bases and J by 8 bases, leaving 11 bases between them. The germline V gene encodes CDR1 SGDLS and CDR2 YYNGEE. The CDR3 is CASSVGGAMGYTF. The CDR3 bases are TGTGCCAGCAGCGTAGGAGGGGCGATGGGCTACACCTTC.

This sequence joins TRBV5-6 and TRBJ1-5; D is possibly TRBD1 (6 bases). Germline V gene sequence: CDR1 SGHDT, CDR2 YYEEEE. The CDR3 totals 16 residues. The germline V and J ends were trimmed by 0 bases and 3 bases, with 13 bases remaining between them. CDR3 DNA sequence: TGTGCCAGCAGCTTGGGGGCCGGGACAACCAATCAGCCCCAGCATTTT. This codes for CASSLGAGTTNQPQHF. Full variable domain (rest looked up from reference TRBV5-6 and TRBJ1-5): DAGVTQSPTHLIKTRGQQVTLRCSPKSGHDTVSWYQQALGQGPQFIFQYYEEEERQRGNFPDRFSGHQFPNYSSELNVNALLLGDSALYLCASSLGAGTTNQPQHFGDGTRLSIL.

This chain uses TRBV7-9 with TRBJ1-2, with 11 bases identical to TRBD1. V lost 1 base and J lost 4; bases outside the gene matches: 2. This CDR3 region has 15 residues. Germline CDR1 and CDR2: SEHNR and FQNEAQ (reference sequence). The CDR3 here is CASSLGTGGVYGYTF. As DNA, the CDR3 is TGTGCCAGCAGCTTAGGGACAGGGGGCGTCTATGGCTACACCTTC.

This chain connects TRBV27 to TRBJ2-7; 8 bases are a match to TRBD1. The CDR3 has 12 residues. The germline gives CDR1 MNHEY, CDR2 SMNVEV (reference sequence). V lost 6 bases to trimming and J lost 4 bases; unmatched junction nucleotides: 2. The chain's CDR3 is CASRGDRYEQYF. The CDR3 nucleotides read TGTGCCAGCAGGGGGGACAGGTACGAGCAGTACTTC.

The chain has TRBV2 and TRBJ2-1, with a weak D call TRBD2 (6 bases). Trimming left V 2 bases short and J 2 bases short, with 13 bases between. The CDR3 has 16 amino acids. Germline V CDR1 and CDR2: SNHLY, FYNNEI. The DNA of the CDR3 is TGTGCCAGCAGTGAACGCCTAGCGAGAACCTACAATGAGCAGTTCTTC. This translates into CASSERLARTYNEQFF.

In its sample, this clone was seen once. This chain connects TRBV27 to TRBJ2-7; TRBD1 matches at 8 bases. The V and J ends lost 5 bases and 1 base, in that order; junction bases with no gene match: 10. CDR1 and CDR2 (germline): MNHEY, SMNVEV (reference sequence). This CDR3 is built from 16 residues. Here the CDR3 DNA reads TGTGCCAGCAGTAGCATCGGGACAGGCGATTCCTACGAGCAGTACTTC. Translating gives CASSSIGTGDSYEQYF.

This clone was seen a handful of times. This chain joins TRBV28 and TRBJ2-3; D unresolved. The V end was cut by 6 bases, the J end by 0 bases, with 10 bases between. Germline values: CDR1 MDHEN, CDR2 SYDVKM. The CDR3 runs to 14 residues. CDR3 protein: CASRSTLSTDTQYF. The DNA for the CDR3 is TGTGCCAGCAGATCGACACTTAGCACAGATACGCAGTATTTT.

This chain connects TRBV29-1 to TRBJ1-2; maybe TRBD1 (5 bases). The V end lost 0 bases, the J end lost 6 bases, and 11 bases lay between the germline ends. Germline CDR1 and CDR2: SQVTM and ANQGSEA. The CDR3 is made up of 13 amino acids. This chain's CDR3 is CSVEDNRLHGYTF. The CDR3 DNA reads as TGCAGCGTTGAAGATAACAGGCTGCATGGCTACACCTTC.

This chain joins TRBV9 and TRBJ1-2; D ambiguous. Germline V gene data show CDR1 as SGDLS and CDR2 as YYNGEE. This CDR3 comprises 14 residues. Deletions cut 0 bases from V and 3 bases from J, with 9 bases between. This CDR3 reads CASSVEARDYGYTF. The CDR3 DNA follows: TGTGCCAGCAGCGTAGAAGCCAGAGACTATGGCTACACCTTC. Based on the CDR3 plus reference TRBV9 and TRBJ1-2, the full variable domain is DSGVTQTPKHLITATGQRVTLRCSPRSGDLSVYWYQQSLDQGLQFLIQYYNGEERAKGNILERFSAQQFPDLHSELNLSSLELGDSALYFCASSVEARDYGYTFGSGTRLTVV.

A few counts support this clone. This chain connects TRBV6-1 to TRBJ2-1; 10 bases are a match to TRBD2. J was trimmed by 8 bases and V by 2 bases; bases with no gene match: 9. CDR3 length equals 16 residues. The germline gives CDR1 MNHNS, CDR2 SASEGT. The CDR3 DNA is TGTGCCAGCAGTGAACCTGTTGCTAGCGGGGGTTATGAGCAGTTCTTC. Residues: CASSEPVASGGYEQFF.

This rearrangement joins TRBV6-6 to TRBJ1-5; maybe TRBD1 (6 bases). From germline, CDR1 is MNHNY and CDR2 SVGAGI (reference sequence). This CDR3 region has 13 residues. V gave up 2 bases and J gave up 9 bases, with 11 bases separating them. CDR3 sequence (DNA): TGTGCCAGCAGTTACGACGGGGGCCGGCCCCAGCATTTT. Translated, it gives CASSYDGGRPQHF.

This clone was recorded a few times. This chain uses TRBV5-6 with TRBJ1-2, with 7 positions matching TRBD1. The CDR3 length is 15 residues. The J segment lost 4 bases and the V segment lost 2 bases, leaving 8 bases of the junction unmatched. Germline CDR1 reads SGHDT; CDR2 reads YYEEEE. The CDR3 DNA follows: TGTGCCAGCAGCTTACAAACAGGGGTCGTCTATGGCTACACCTTC. It codes for CASSLQTGVVYGYTF.

This clone has more than one count but fewer than ten. The chain employs TRBV18 and TRBJ2-7, with D possibly being TRBD2 (6 bases). The CDR3 has 15 amino acids. Germline V gene lookup returns CDR1 KGHSH and CDR2 LQKENI. V was shortened by 4 bases and J by 4 bases, with 17 bases between the two germline ends. CDR3 nucleotide sequence: TGTGCCAGCTCACGGAACAAGGGCGGGGAGTACGAGCAGTACTTC. This sequence encodes CASSRNKGGEYEQYF.

The rearrangement joins TRBV19 to TRBJ1-5; a possible D gene is TRBD1 (5 bases). The CDR3 consists of 12 residues. Germline CDR1 and CDR2: LNHDA and SQIVND (reference sequence). V was clipped by 5 bases and J by 4 bases, with 6 bases between them. This chain's CDR3 is CASSDSNQPQHF. The CDR3 DNA is TGTGCCAGTAGTGACAGTAATCAGCCCCAGCATTTT.

This clone was counted only a few times. The V gene is TRBV4-1, the J gene TRBJ2-7; tentative D call: TRBD1 (5 bases). The CDR3 has 13 amino acids. Looked up from germline, CDR1 is MGHRA and CDR2 is YSYEKL. V was clipped by 3 bases and J by 7 bases, with 13 bases between them. The CDR3: CASSQMDTGEQYF. The DNA for the CDR3 is TGCGCCAGCAGCCAGATGGACACGGGTGAGCAGTACTTC.